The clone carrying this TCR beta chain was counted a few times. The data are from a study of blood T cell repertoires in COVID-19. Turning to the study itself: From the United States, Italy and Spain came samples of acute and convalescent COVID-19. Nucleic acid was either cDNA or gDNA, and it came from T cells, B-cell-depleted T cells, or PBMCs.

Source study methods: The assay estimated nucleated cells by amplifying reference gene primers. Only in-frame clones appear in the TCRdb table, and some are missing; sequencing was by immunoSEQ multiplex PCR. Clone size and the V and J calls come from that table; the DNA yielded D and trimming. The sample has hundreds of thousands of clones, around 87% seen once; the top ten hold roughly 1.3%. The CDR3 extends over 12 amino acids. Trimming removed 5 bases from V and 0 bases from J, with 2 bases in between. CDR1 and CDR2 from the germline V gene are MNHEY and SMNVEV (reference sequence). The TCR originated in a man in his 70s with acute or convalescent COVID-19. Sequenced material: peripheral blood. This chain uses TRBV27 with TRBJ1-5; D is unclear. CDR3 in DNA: TGTGCCAGCAGTCGTAGCAATCAGCCCCAGCATTTT. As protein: CASSRSNQPQHF.